A selection of T cell receptor beta chains follows, all from one sample in a study of shared clonotypes between healthy human individuals. Libraries were prepared by immunoSEQ multiplex PCR; TCRdb keeps only in-frame clonotypes and omits some of them. The repertoire holds around 2.1 million clones, with 93% as singletons. The specimen sequenced was naive CD8+ T cells from PBMCs. These receptors all come from a man younger than 35 in good health. Some clones in this sample may be carry-over from other donors' samples. The CDR3 runs from the conserved cysteine through the conserved F or W. The D gene is left open where the match is weak. Clone size appears in some rows only: once, few, many, or a class for an expanded clone.

>15|-|-|TRBJ2-3|TRBV6-5
CASTGAAERTDTQYF
TGTGCCAGCACAGGGGCGGCGGAGCGGACAGATACGCAGTATTTT
>15|once|-|TRBJ2-7|TRBV6-1
CASSTSVTGSYEQYF
TGTGCCAGCAGTACCAGCGTGACAGGCTCCTACGAGCAGTACTTC
>15|-|-|TRBJ2-2|TRBV27
CASKVMDGLAGELFF
TGTGCCAGCAAGGTCATGGACGGATTAGCCGGGGAGCTGTTTTTT
>13|-|-|TRBJ2-5|TRBV7-9
CASSPPGGETQYF
TGTGCCAGCAGCCCGCCCGGGGGCGAGACCCAGTACTTC
>18|-|TRBD2|TRBJ2-1|TRBV28
CASRVTSGRPWYPDEQFF
TGTGCCAGCAGGGTTACTAGCGGGAGGCCCTGGTATCCGGATGAGCAGTTCTTC
>13|-|-|TRBJ2-7|TRBV4-3
CASSQVEGGEQYF
TGCGCCAGCAGCCAAGTTGAAGGAGGCGAGCAGTACTTC
>14|-|-|TRBJ1-5|TRBV19
CASSRRGSGQPQHF
TGTGCCAGTAGTAGGAGGGGGTCGGGGCAGCCCCAGCATTTT
>12|-|-|TRBJ2-5|TRBV10-3
CASAGIQETQYF
TGTGCCAGCGCAGGGATCCAAGAGACCCAGTACTTC
>13|-|-|TRBJ1-2|TRBV27
CASSLTPNYGYTF
TGTGCCAGCAGCCTGACACCAAACTATGGCTACACCTTC
>15|-|TRBD2|TRBJ2-5|TRBV6-5
CASSYVAGAIETQYF
TGTGCCAGCAGTTACGTCGCGGGAGCCATAGAGACCCAGTACTTC
>14|-|TRBD1|TRBJ2-7|TRBV27
CASTGQDSLYEQYF
TGTGCCAGCACTGGACAGGACTCGCTCTACGAGCAGTACTTC
>17|-|TRBD1|TRBJ2-7|TRBV27
CASSLGPGTGGAYEQYF
TGTGCCAGCAGTTTAGGACCCGGGACAGGGGGAGCCTACGAGCAGTACTTC
>16|-|-|TRBJ2-6|TRBV9
CASSVEDLSGANVLTF
TGTGCCAGCAGCGTAGAAGACCTCTCTGGGGCCAACGTCCTGACTTTC
>12|-|-|TRBJ1-1|TRBV30
CAWRDPYTEAFF
TGTGCCTGGAGGGATCCCTACACTGAAGCTTTCTTT
>16|-|-|TRBJ2-2|TRBV6-1
CASSEANTGFAGELFF
TGTGCCAGCAGTGAAGCTAACACAGGTTTCGCCGGGGAGCTGTTTTTT
>15|-|-|TRBJ2-7|TRBV28
CASSDPRDIPLEQYF
TGTGCCAGCAGTGACCCTCGGGACATTCCCCTCGAGCAGTACTTC
>13|-|-|TRBJ1-1|TRBV7-9
CASSRGFGTEAFF
TGTGCCAGCAGCAGGGGTTTTGGCACTGAAGCTTTCTTT
>13|-|-|TRBJ2-7|TRBV29-1
CSVEDRLLVGQYF
TGCAGCGTTGAAGACCGCCTGTTGGTCGGGCAGTACTTC
>14|once|-|TRBJ1-1|TRBV28
CASSYLIGGTEAFF
TGTGCCAGCAGCTACCTAATAGGAGGGACTGAAGCTTTCTTT
>18|-|TRBD2|TRBJ2-7|TRBV4-3
CASSQEGLAGLVSSEQYF
TGCGCCAGCAGCCAAGAAGGGCTCGCTGGACTAGTATCGTCGGAGCAGTACTTC
>16|-|-|TRBJ1-5|TRBV15
CATSSPREGGNQPQHF
TGTGCCACCAGCAGCCCCAGGGAGGGGGGCAATCAGCCCCAGCATTTT
>14|-|-|TRBJ1-1|TRBV28
CASSPHITITEAFF
TGTGCCAGCAGTCCCCATATCACTATCACTGAAGCTTTCTTT
>13|-|TRBD1|TRBJ2-7|TRBV7-9
CASGRGQGYEQYF
TGTGCCAGCGGGCGGGGACAGGGTTACGAGCAGTACTTC
>17|-|TRBD1|TRBJ1-2|TRBV9
CASSGSWRNRGGVGYTF
TGTGCCAGCAGCGGATCCTGGCGCAACAGGGGGGGAGTTGGCTACACCTTC
>11|-|-|TRBJ2-4|TRBV11-2
CASSSRDIQYF
TGTGCCAGCAGCTCCAGGGACATTCAGTACTTC
>14|once|-|TRBJ2-5|TRBV27
CASSSGTMQETQYF
TGTGCCAGCAGTTCTGGGACAATGCAAGAGACCCAGTACTTC
>15|-|-|TRBJ2-7|TRBV6-6
CASSYDVGARDEQYF
TGTGCCAGCAGTTACGACGTGGGGGCTCGGGACGAGCAGTACTTC
>15|-|-|TRBJ1-4|TRBV6-5
CASSSQGFANEKLFF
TGTGCCAGCAGTAGCCAGGGGTTCGCTAATGAAAAACTGTTTTTT
>15|-|TRBD2|TRBJ2-3|TRBV29-1
CSVELLAASTDTQYF
TGCAGCGTTGAATTACTAGCGGCCAGCACAGATACGCAGTATTTT
>13|-|TRBD1|TRBJ2-7|TRBV25-1
CASSETGRDEQYF
TGTGCCAGCAGTGAGACAGGGCGGGACGAGCAGTACTTC
>17|-|TRBD2|TRBJ2-3|TRBV9
CASSYRLAGGSTDTQYF
TGTGCCAGCAGCTACCGACTAGCGGGAGGGAGCACAGATACGCAGTATTTT
>12|-|-|TRBJ1-3|TRBV5-4
CASSLGGNTIYF
TGTGCCAGCAGCTTGGGAGGAAACACCATATATTTT
>11|-|-|TRBJ1-4|TRBV29-1
CSARANEKLFF
TGCAGCGCCCGGGCTAATGAAAAACTGTTTTTT
>16|-|TRBD2|TRBJ2-1|TRBV5-1
CASSTATSGRGDEQFF
TGCGCCAGCAGCACCGCGACTAGCGGGAGGGGGGATGAGCAGTTCTTC
>15|-|TRBD2|TRBJ2-5|TRBV19
CASSTRLAPKETQYF
TGTGCCAGTAGTACCAGACTAGCGCCTAAAGAGACCCAGTACTTC
>14|-|TRBD2|TRBJ2-3|TRBV5-4
CASSTTSGINTQYF
TGTGCCAGCAGCACTACTAGCGGGATAAATACGCAGTATTTT
>17|once|TRBD2|TRBJ2-7|TRBV9
CASSVGLAGVNLGEQYF
TGTGCCAGCAGCGTAGGACTAGCGGGAGTCAACCTGGGGGAGCAGTACTTC
>18|-|TRBD1|TRBJ2-3|TRBV28
CASSPGTGPMLGGDTQYF
TGTGCCAGCAGTCCCGGGACAGGGCCCATGCTCGGTGGAGATACGCAGTATTTT
>15|-|TRBD2|TRBJ2-1|TRBV11-2
CASSLHIGRAIEQFF
TGTGCCAGCAGCTTACATATCGGGAGGGCCATTGAGCAGTTCTTC
>17|-|TRBD2|TRBJ2-1|TRBV28
CASSLIAWAGGSDEQFF
TGTGCCAGCAGTTTAATTGCTTGGGCGGGAGGTAGCGATGAGCAGTTCTTC
>16|-|-|TRBJ1-1|TRBV19
CASSKGPEAPNTEAFF
TGTGCCAGTAGTAAGGGACCAGAGGCCCCGAACACTGAAGCTTTCTTT
>14|-|-|TRBJ1-2|TRBV4-3
CASSLVHQNYGYTF
TGCGCCAGCAGCTTAGTTCATCAGAACTATGGCTACACCTTC
>14|-|TRBD1|TRBJ2-5|TRBV7-8
CASSRTSRGETQYF
TGTGCCAGCAGCCGAACCTCCAGGGGGGAGACCCAGTACTTC
>14|few|-|TRBJ1-1|TRBV7-9
CASSLGSLNTEAFF
TGTGCCAGCAGCTTAGGGTCTTTAAACACTGAAGCTTTCTTT
>14|-|-|TRBJ2-1|TRBV7-6
CASSFGGPYNEQFF
TGTGCCAGCAGCTTCGGCGGACCTTACAATGAGCAGTTCTTC
>13|-|-|TRBJ2-7|TRBV15
CATSRRDLYEQYF
TGTGCCACCAGCAGACGGGACCTCTACGAGCAGTACTTC
>11|-|-|TRBJ2-7|TRBV6-1
CASKIAYEQYF
TGTGCCAGTAAAATTGCCTACGAGCAGTACTTC
>16|-|-|TRBJ2-1|TRBV29-1
CSVEGLVRASYNEQFF
TGCAGCGTTGAAGGGCTTGTTCGGGCCTCCTACAATGAGCAGTTCTTC
>12|-|-|TRBJ2-1|TRBV12-5
CASCRGDNEQFF
TGTGCTAGTTGCAGGGGTGACAATGAGCAGTTCTTC
>14|-|TRBD1|TRBJ1-2|TRBV28
CASSSPDRGRGYTF
TGTGCCAGCAGTTCCCCCGACAGGGGTAGGGGCTACACCTTC
>15|-|-|TRBJ1-2|TRBV28
CASSLGAGFLYGYTF
TGTGCCAGCAGTTTAGGGGCAGGGTTCCTTTATGGCTACACCTTC
>16|-|TRBD1|TRBJ1-2|TRBV15
CATHPTGGENGYGYTF
TGTGCCACCCACCCGACAGGGGGCGAAAATGGCTATGGCTACACCTTC
>14|-|TRBD2|TRBJ2-1|TRBV28
CASFGTTPSNEQFF
TGTGCCAGCTTTGGGACTACCCCGAGTAATGAGCAGTTCTTC
>15|-|TRBD1|TRBJ1-5|TRBV7-2
CASSTLGQGIQPQHF
TGTGCCAGCAGTACCCTCGGACAGGGGATTCAGCCCCAGCATTTT
>15|-|TRBD2|TRBJ2-7|TRBV4-3
CASKPGLAGGDEQYF
TGCGCCAGCAAGCCGGGACTAGCGGGAGGTGACGAGCAGTACTTC
>14|-|TRBD2|TRBJ2-7|TRBV6-1
CASSESWGGYEQYF
TGTGCCAGCAGTGAATCATGGGGGGGGTACGAGCAGTACTTC
>16|-|-|TRBJ2-3|TRBV19
CASSIGVRRSTDTQYF
TGTGCCAGTAGTATAGGGGTTAGGAGGAGCACAGATACGCAGTATTTT